The 25 T cell receptor beta chains presented below share a single source sample, sequenced in a study of blood T cell repertoires in COVID-19. Sequenced by immunoSEQ multiplex PCR; TCRdb stores in-frame clones only, minus some. The data show some 340,000 clones, about 85% seen once. The sequenced sample was peripheral blood. The receptors here all came from a woman in her late teens or twenties with acute or convalescent COVID-19.

The chain employs TRBV13 and TRBJ1-1; 9 nucleotides align to TRBD1. Trimming at V came to 1 base and at J to 6 bases, leaving 9 bases not matched to a gene. Looked up from germline, CDR1 is PRHDT and CDR2 is FYEKMQ (reference sequence). The CDR3 runs 16 residues. The CDR3 loop reads CASSLDGSGTGSEAFF. In DNA, the CDR3 is TGTGCCAGCAGCTTAGACGGATCCGGGACAGGGTCTGAAGCTTTCTTT.

Comments on this clone: A read error may account for a junction end that differs from germline. The chain uses TRBV7-7 and TRBJ1-6; D uncertain. Germline CDR1 and CDR2: SSHAT and FNYEAQ (reference sequence). This CDR3 contains 15 residues. The DNA for the CDR3 is TGTGCCACCTATTCTACCGCGCGCTATGATTCACCCCTCCACTTT. It specifies CATYSTARYDSPLHF.

A word on this clone: A junction end diverges from the germline sequence, so it may reflect a read error. This chain uses TRBV19 with TRBJ1-4, with 7 bases aligning to TRBD1. The CDR3 spans 12 residues. Germline CDR1 is LNHDA and CDR2 is SQIVND (reference sequence). In DNA, the CDR3 is TGTGCCAGTAGTGCCAATCCGGGACAGCCTATGTTT. It encodes CASSANPGQPMF.

This chain uses TRBV4-2 with TRBJ1-1; tentatively, D is TRBD1 (5 bases). Trimming stripped 0 bases from V and 7 bases from J, with 18 bases between. The V gene's germline CDR1 is LGHNA and CDR2 YNFKEQ. The CDR3 length is 16 residues. The CDR3 loop is CASSQEGDRGAGEAFF. The CDR3 DNA reads TGTGCCAGCAGCCAAGAGGGGGATCGGGGAGCGGGTGAAGCTTTCTTT.

This clone was picked up one time. J is TRBJ2-7 and V is TRBV19; possibly TRBD1 for D (7 bases). With 7 bases removed from V and 3 bases from J, the gap between germline ends came to 19 bases. The CDR3 has 15 residues. The germline CDR1 and CDR2 sequences are LNHDA and SQIVND (reference sequence). The CDR3 here is CASTPSGGGNYEQYF. In nucleotides, the CDR3 is TGTGCCAGTACCCCTTCTGGAGGGGGCAACTACGAGCAGTACTTC.

The V and J genes are TRBV24-1 and TRBJ2-1; TRBD2 might be the D (7 bases). V gave up 5 bases and J gave up 2 bases, with 12 bases separating them. The CDR3 consists of 15 residues. Germline V gene data show CDR1 as KGHDR and CDR2 as SFDVKD. The CDR3 is CATSVAGDTYNEQFF. In nucleotides, the CDR3 is TGTGCCACCAGTGTGGCGGGGGACACCTACAATGAGCAGTTCTTC.

The gene calls are TRBV5-4 and TRBJ1-2; possibly TRBD1 for D (5 bases). The CDR3 is 14 amino acids. V was cut by 4 bases and J by 4 bases, with 14 bases left in between. Germline CDR1 is SGHNT and CDR2 is YYREEE (reference sequence). Here the CDR3 DNA reads TGTGCCAGCAGCCCCCCGGACATGGGCTATGGCTACACCTTC. The encoded protein is CASSPPDMGYGYTF.

CDR3 sequence: CASSQEDRPQFF. Here the CDR3 DNA reads TGTGCCAGCAGCCAAGAAGACAGGCCGCAGTTCTTC. V gene TRBV14 combines with J gene TRBJ2-1, with D perhaps TRBD1 (6 bases). Trimming took 0 bases from V and 12 from J, leaving 9 bases between them. The germline V gene encodes CDR1 SGHDN and CDR2 FVKESK. This CDR3 has 12 residues. The full variable domain, completed using reference TRBV14 and TRBJ2-1, is EAGVTQFPSHSVIEKGQTVTLRCDPISGHDNLYWYRRVMGKEIKFLLHFVKESKQDESGMPNNRFLAERTGGTYSTLKVQPAELEDSGVYFCASSQEDRPQFFGPGTRLTVL.

As for this clone: Germline is not matched at one junction end, which may reflect a read error. V and J are TRBV9 and TRBJ2-1, with D tentatively TRBD1 (6 bases). The CDR3 runs 15 residues. Germline V gene data show CDR1 as SGDLS and CDR2 as YYNGEE. CDR3 coding DNA: TGTGCCAGCAGCGTAGAGGGGACATCCTTCAATGAGCAGTTCTTC. It yields the protein CASSVEGTSFNEQFF.

Only a few counts were recorded for this clone. This chain connects TRBV18 to TRBJ2-7; 10 bases are a match to TRBD2. The length of the CDR3 is 16 residues. Germline CDR1 KGHSH, CDR2 LQKENI. V shed 1 base and J 5 bases; nucleotides not matched to a gene: 8. The CDR3 is CASSPQRLAGVNEQYF. In DNA, the CDR3 is TGTGCCAGCTCACCACAGCGTCTAGCGGGAGTCAACGAGCAGTACTTC.

The chain has TRBV5-1 and TRBJ2-7; the D gene is possibly TRBD2 (6 bases). Per germline, CDR1 SGHRS and CDR2 YFSETQ. The CDR3 runs 14 residues. V gave up 0 bases and J gave up 2 bases, with 9 bases separating them. CDR3 amino acids: CASSLGGLPYEQYF. In DNA, the CDR3 is TGCGCCAGCAGCTTGGGGGGACTGCCCTACGAGCAGTACTTC.

The rearrangement links TRBV7-2 to TRBJ2-1; 7 bases agree with TRBD1. CDR1 and CDR2 (germline): SGHTA, FQGNSA. The CDR3 totals 14 residues. Trimming removed 5 bases from V and 4 bases from J; junction bases left unmatched: 5. CDR3 sequence: CASSPQQGYNEQFF. The CDR3 DNA follows: TGTGCCAGCAGCCCTCAACAGGGGTACAATGAGCAGTTCTTC.

The chain's CDR3 is CASTPQQGGLYEQYF. Written as DNA, the CDR3 is TGTGCCAGCACCCCTCAGCAGGGGGGATTGTACGAGCAGTACTTC. The gene calls are TRBV27 and TRBJ2-7, with a tentative D call TRBD1 (7 bases). The CDR3 covers 15 residues. Trimming removed 7 bases from V and 4 bases from J, with 20 bases in between. The V gene's germline CDR1 is MNHEY and CDR2 SMNVEV (reference sequence).

The chain employs TRBV4-2 and TRBJ1-2; D is possibly TRBD1 (6 bases). V lost 1 base, J lost 4 bases, and 19 bases lay in between. Germline lookup yields CDR1 LGHNA and CDR2 YNFKEQ. The CDR3 length is 17 residues. The CDR3 is CASSQVPQGRVIYGYTF. In DNA form, the CDR3 reads TGTGCCAGCAGCCAAGTCCCACAGGGTAGGGTGATCTATGGCTACACCTTC.

This clone was seen just once. The sample contains more than one DNA sequence encoding this CDR3. In DNA, the CDR3 is TGTGCCAGCAGTAGACAGGGGGGCACTGAAGCTTTCTTT. It codes for CASSRQGGTEAFF. This chain links TRBV12-3 or TRBV12-4 with TRBJ1-1, with TRBD1 matching over 9 bases. J lost 4 bases, V lost 5 bases, and 2 bases had no gene match. This CDR3 region has 13 residues.

This clone appeared a few times. This rearrangement joins TRBV7-9 to TRBJ1-3, with D possibly TRBD1 on 5 matching bases. Deletions cut 3 bases from V and 0 bases from J, with 12 bases between. CDR1 and CDR2 from the germline V gene are SEHNR and FQNEAQ (reference sequence). This CDR3 contains 16 residues. The CDR3 DNA sequence: TGTGCCAGCAGCTTTGCACAGGATTACTCTGGAAACACCATATATTTT. Translating gives CASSFAQDYSGNTIYF.

This clone was recorded once. Different DNA sequences within this sample yield the same CDR3. V is TRBV5-1 and J is TRBJ1-1; D is undetermined. The CDR3 has 13 amino acids. Germline values: CDR1 SGHRS, CDR2 YFSETQ. With 4 bases removed from V and 1 base from J, the gap between germline ends came to 8 bases. This CDR3 is CASSPQENTEAFF. DNA of the CDR3: TGCGCCAGCAGCCCGCAGGAGAACACTGAAGCTTTCTTT.

The CDR3 sequence is CASSQPGLAYYNEQFF. The CDR3 bases are TGCGCCAGCAGTCAACCGGGACTAGCCTATTACAATGAGCAGTTCTTC. The V and J genes are TRBV10-2 and TRBJ2-1, with TRBD2 matching over 9 bases. CDR3 length equals 16 residues. Germline V CDR1 and CDR2: WSHSY, SAAADI. The ends lost 5 bases at V and 4 bases at J; junction bases unmatched: 9.

The CDR3 loop reads CAIRTGQGTSGNTIYF. The CDR3 DNA follows: TGTGCCATCAGGACCGGACAGGGGACCTCTGGAAACACCATATATTTT. The chain has TRBV10-3 and TRBJ1-3; 9 bases align to TRBD1. Germline CDR1 ENHRY, CDR2 SYGVKD. With V trimmed by 6 bases and J by 0 bases, 6 bases remained unmatched. CDR3 length equals 16 residues.

The chain links TRBV6-2 or TRBV6-3 to TRBJ2-7; D perhaps matches TRBD1 (6 bases). The ends were cut back, 0 bases at V and 4 bases at J, with 10 bases in the middle. In germline, CDR1 is MNHEY, CDR2 SVGEGT. The CDR3 has 14 amino acids. The DNA of the CDR3 is TGTGCCAGCAGTTACTCGCACAGGGTGTACGAGCAGTACTTC. It codes for CASSYSHRVYEQYF.

The CDR3 DNA reads TGTGCCAGCAGCTTAGAGGGACAGGGGCTCACACCCCTCCACTTT. Residues: CASSLEGQGLTPLHF. The chain employs TRBV7-8 and TRBJ1-6, with TRBD1 matching 10 bases. The trim removed 1 base at V and 11 bases at J, leaving 5 bases unmatched. The CDR3 has 15 residues. Per germline, CDR1 SGHVS and CDR2 FQNEAQ.

This clone was found a few times. The V call is TRBV7-6, the J call TRBJ2-7; 10 bases match TRBD1. Germline assignment: CDR1 SGHVS and CDR2 FNYEAQ. CDR3 length equals 14 residues. V shed 5 bases and J 5 bases; nucleotides not matched to a gene: 6. CDR3 residues: CASSKGQGRDEQYF. The DNA of the CDR3 is TGTGCCAGCAGCAAGGGACAGGGGAGGGACGAGCAGTACTTC.

V usage is TRBV4-1 and J usage is TRBJ1-5, with D possibly matching TRBD1 (5 bases). Germline CDR1 MGHRA, CDR2 YSYEKL. This CDR3 contains 15 residues. V lost 4 bases and J 0 bases, leaving 10 bases between the germline ends. The CDR3 nucleotides are TGCGCCAGCAGCCTGGACATTAATAGCAATCAGCCCCAGCATTTT. Translation: CASSLDINSNQPQHF.

The chain recombines TRBV6-1 with TRBJ1-5; tentatively, D is TRBD1 (5 bases). This CDR3 comprises 15 residues. The germline V gene encodes CDR1 MNHNS and CDR2 SASEGT. V was shortened by 0 bases and J by 1 base, with 7 bases between the two germline ends. The CDR3: CASSEAWGSNQPQHF. DNA for the CDR3: TGTGCCAGCAGTGAAGCTTGGGGCAGCAATCAGCCCCAGCATTTT.

The rearrangement uses TRBV28 and TRBJ2-1; 7 bases line up with TRBD1. The CDR3 has 16 amino acids. Trimming cost V 2 bases and J 4 bases; bases outside gene matches: 8. CDR1 MDHEN and CDR2 SYDVKM come from the germline V gene. The DNA for the CDR3 is TGTGCCAGCAGTTTAAGTGGACAGGCAGATTACAATGAGCAGTTCTTC. This encodes CASSLSGQADYNEQFF.